This TCR beta chain was recovered during a study of blood T cells in healthy people across ages. J lost 4 bases, V lost 1 base, and 4 bases had no gene match. Germline V gene data show CDR1 as SGDLS and CDR2 as YYNGEE. This CDR3 contains 15 residues. PCR was performed a second time for about 7 to 11 cycles using a sample-barcoded 5' primer and a J-beta primer mix. Each of the samples gave a minimum of 2.5 million paired-end reads that contained CDR3. TCRdb recomputed calls from the 5' RACE reads with MiXCR, one row per CDR3 protein. Of some 670,000 distinct CDR3 sequences in the sample, around 52% are singletons; the top ten hold approximately 13%.

This TCR came from an elderly woman in good health. The chain recombines TRBV9 with TRBJ2-1, with 8 bases matching TRBD2. Material for sequencing was blood. The CDR3 loop is CASSVLRGEYNEQFF. In DNA form, the CDR3 reads TGTGCCAGCAGCGTATTGCGGGGGGAATACAATGAGCAGTTCTTC.